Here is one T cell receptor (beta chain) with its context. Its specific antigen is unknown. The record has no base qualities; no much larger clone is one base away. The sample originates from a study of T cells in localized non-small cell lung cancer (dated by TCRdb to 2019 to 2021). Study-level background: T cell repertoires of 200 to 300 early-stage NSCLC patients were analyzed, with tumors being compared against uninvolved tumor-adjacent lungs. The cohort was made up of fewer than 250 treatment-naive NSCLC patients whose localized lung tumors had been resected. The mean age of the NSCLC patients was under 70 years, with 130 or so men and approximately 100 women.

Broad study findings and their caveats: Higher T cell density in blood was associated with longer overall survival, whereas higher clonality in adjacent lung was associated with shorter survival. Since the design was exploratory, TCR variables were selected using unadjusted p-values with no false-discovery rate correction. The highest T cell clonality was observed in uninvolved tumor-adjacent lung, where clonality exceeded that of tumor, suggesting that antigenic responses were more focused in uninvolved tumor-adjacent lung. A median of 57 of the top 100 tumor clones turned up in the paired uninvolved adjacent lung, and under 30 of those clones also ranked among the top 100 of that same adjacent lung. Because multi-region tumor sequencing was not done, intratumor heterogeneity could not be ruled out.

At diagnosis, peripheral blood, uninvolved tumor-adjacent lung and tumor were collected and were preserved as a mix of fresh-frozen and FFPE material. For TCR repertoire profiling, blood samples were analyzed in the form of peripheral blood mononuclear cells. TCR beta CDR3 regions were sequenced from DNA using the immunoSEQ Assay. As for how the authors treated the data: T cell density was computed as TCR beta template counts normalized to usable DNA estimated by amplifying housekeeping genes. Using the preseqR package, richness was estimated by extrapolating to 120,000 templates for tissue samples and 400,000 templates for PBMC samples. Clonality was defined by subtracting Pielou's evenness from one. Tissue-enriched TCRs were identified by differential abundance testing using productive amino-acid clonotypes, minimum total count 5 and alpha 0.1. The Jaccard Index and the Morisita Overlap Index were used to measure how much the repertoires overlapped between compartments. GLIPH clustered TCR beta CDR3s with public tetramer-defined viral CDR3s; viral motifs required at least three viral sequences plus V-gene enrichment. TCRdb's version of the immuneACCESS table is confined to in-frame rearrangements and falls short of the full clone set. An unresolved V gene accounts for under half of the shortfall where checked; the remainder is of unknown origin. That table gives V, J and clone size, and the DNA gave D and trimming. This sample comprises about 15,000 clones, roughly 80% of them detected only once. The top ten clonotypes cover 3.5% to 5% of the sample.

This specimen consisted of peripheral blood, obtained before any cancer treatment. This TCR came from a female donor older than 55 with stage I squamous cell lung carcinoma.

The CDR3: CASSPVEGGEQYF. The DNA sequence follows: TGCGCCAGCAGCCCGGTAGAGGGCGGCGAGCAGTACTTC. This sequence uses TRBV5-1 and TRBJ2-5; the D gene is possibly TRBD2, with 5 bases matching. The J call may not be correct, given that the DNA end is closer to TRBJ2-7. CDR1 and CDR2, per the germline V gene, are SGHRS and YFSETQ. The CDR3 numbers 13 residues from cysteine through phenylalanine. The only DNA kept is the CDR3, 39 bases in frame from the first base.